The 15 T cell receptor beta chains below all came from one sample that was sequenced in a study of cytomegalovirus exposure and HLA in healthy donors. The study ran its PCR with 60 Vbeta and 13 Jbeta primers. Using immunoSEQ multiplex PCR, the repertoire was profiled, and TCRdb retains in-frame clones only, with some absent. The sample yields 130,000 to 150,000 clones, about 73% seen once. The sample taken for sequencing was PBMCs. These receptors came from a man in his forties in good health and CMV-seropositive.

V usage is TRBV20-1 and J usage is TRBJ2-2, with TRBD1 matching 8 bases. This CDR3 is 11 amino acids long. J gave up 15 bases and V 3 bases, and 6 bases lay outside the gene matches. Germline lookup yields CDR1 DFQATT and CDR2 SNEGSKA (reference sequence). The CDR3 nucleotides read TGCAGTGCTAGCACAGGGGGTTTATTGTTTTTT. It specifies CSASTGGLLFF.

The rearrangement links TRBV11-3 to TRBJ2-1; 9 positions agree with TRBD2. The germline V gene encodes CDR1 SGHNT and CDR2 YENEEA. There are 16 residues in the CDR3. The V and J ends lost 5 bases and 10 bases, in that order; junction bases with no gene match: 15. CDR3 coding DNA: TGTGCCAGCAGCGCCCGTCGGGCGGGAGGGCCCCAGGAGCAGTTCTTC. It codes for CASSARRAGGPQEQFF.

In regard to this clone: At one boundary the junction diverges from the germline segment, which might be a read error. The chain recombines TRBV5-1 with TRBJ1-2; D gene uncertain. The CDR3 runs to 15 residues. The germline gives CDR1 SGHRS, CDR2 YFSETQ. The CDR3 sequence: CASSPSPAANYGCTF. The CDR3 nucleotides read TGCGCCAGCAGCCCATCCCCGGCCGCTAACTATGGCTGCACCTTC.

The gene calls are TRBV5-1 and TRBJ2-4, with D possibly being TRBD1 (6 bases). Germline CDR1 reads SGHRS; CDR2 reads YFSETQ. CDR3 size: 17 residues. V dropped 0 bases and J dropped 1 base, with 14 bases sitting between them. CDR3 region: CASSLAGRGRAKNIQYF. CDR3 nucleotide sequence: TGCGCCAGCAGCTTGGCCGGCAGGGGCCGGGCCAAAAACATTCAGTACTTC.

The chain employs TRBV5-5 and TRBJ2-7, with TRBD1 identical over 7 bases. The V segment lost 3 bases and the J segment 1 base; nucleotides outside the gene matches: 7. The germline gives CDR1 SGHKS, CDR2 YYEKEE (reference sequence). The CDR3 is made up of 15 amino acids. In DNA, the CDR3 is TGTGCCAGCAGCTCCTCCCCGACAGGGTCCTACGAGCAGTACTTC. It codes for CASSSSPTGSYEQYF. Based on the CDR3 plus reference TRBV5-5 and TRBJ2-7, the full variable domain is DAGVTQSPTHLIKTRGQQVTLRCSPISGHKSVSWYQQVLGQGPQFIFQYYEKEERGRGNFPDRFSARQFPNYSSELNVNALLLGDSALYLCASSSSPTGSYEQYFGPGTRLTVT.

The chain couples TRBV27 to TRBJ2-1, with 7 bases lining up with TRBD2. After removal of 2 bases from V and 4 bases from J, the junction contained 14 bases not matched to a gene. The CDR3 extends over 18 amino acids. Germline loops: CDR1 MNHEY, CDR2 SMNVEV (reference sequence). This CDR3 is CASSLLPGSSGLYNEQFF. The CDR3 DNA is TGTGCCAGCAGTTTACTACCCGGTAGTAGCGGGTTATACAATGAGCAGTTCTTC.

CDR3 sequence: CASSQEGAGGGNTEAFF. CDR3 sequence (DNA): TGCGCCAGCAGCCAAGAAGGGGCAGGGGGCGGGAACACTGAAGCTTTCTTT. The V and J genes are TRBV4-1 and TRBJ1-1; 8 bases agree with TRBD1. Unmatched junction bases numbered 7, after V lost 0 bases and J lost 1 base. Germline-derived CDR1 and CDR2 are MGHRA and YSYEKL. The CDR3 consists of 17 residues.

The chain has TRBV9 and TRBJ1-5, with 9 positions matching TRBD1. V shed 4 bases, J shed 3 bases, and the junction held 5 bases outside the gene matches. CDR1 SGDLS and CDR2 YYNGEE come from the germline V gene. This CDR3 has 15 amino acids. The CDR3 DNA sequence: TGTGCCAGCAGCACCGGGACAGGGAACAATCAGCCCCAGCATTTT. It yields the protein CASSTGTGNNQPQHF.

There are a few counts of this clone. This chain links TRBV2 with TRBJ2-7; TRBD2 matches 8 bases. Looked up from germline, CDR1 is SNHLY and CDR2 is FYNNEI. The ends lost 6 bases at V and 9 bases at J; junction bases unmatched: 13. The CDR3 runs 14 residues. CDR3 protein: CASSGGARETMQYF. The CDR3 nucleotides are TGTGCCAGCAGCGGGGGGGCGCGTGAGACCATGCAGTACTTC.

Details on this clone: Other nucleotide sequences in the sample specify the same CDR3. The chain has TRBV27 and TRBJ2-7; a possible D gene is TRBD1 (6 bases). V was cut by 3 bases and J by 0 bases, with 9 bases left in between. Germline V gene lookup returns CDR1 MNHEY and CDR2 SMNVEV (reference sequence). The length of the CDR3 is 14 residues. This CDR3 is CASSLAGASYEQYF. CDR3 DNA: TGTGCCAGCAGTTTGGCAGGGGCCTCCTACGAGCAGTACTTC.

CDR3 protein: CASSTGSERSPLHF. CDR3 coding DNA: TGTGCCAGCAGCACAGGGAGTGAGCGATCACCCCTCCACTTT. The V call is TRBV7-9, the J call TRBJ1-6, with D perhaps TRBD1 (6 bases). Trimming cost V 5 bases and J 10 bases, with 15 bases left between them. Germline-derived CDR1 and CDR2 are SEHNR and FQNEAQ (reference sequence). The length of the CDR3 is 14 residues.

The rearrangement uses TRBV30 and TRBJ2-3; TRBD2 aligns across 7 bases. The CDR3 spans 17 residues. Per germline, CDR1 GTSNPN and CDR2 SVGIG (reference sequence). V lost 3 bases to trimming and J lost 5 bases; unmatched junction nucleotides: 17. The CDR3 DNA reads TGTGCCTGGAGCGCCCAGGTGGGACTAAAATTGCTAGATACGCAGTATTTT. Translating it yields CAWSAQVGLKLLDTQYF.

This chain connects TRBV6-5 to TRBJ2-5; 9 nucleotides agree with TRBD2. The J call may not be correct, given that the DNA end is closer to TRBJ2-7. There are 16 residues in the CDR3. The V gene's germline CDR1 is MNHEY and CDR2 SVGAGI. In DNA form, the CDR3 reads TGTGCCAGCAGTTACTCGAGCGGGGGGAGCTCCTACGAGCAGTACTTC. This sequence encodes CASSYSSGGSSYEQYF.

V is TRBV2 and J is TRBJ1-4; no firm D call. This CDR3 is built from 15 residues. Trimming shortened V by 1 base and J by 8 bases, and 14 bases separated the two germline ends. Germline V gene sequence: CDR1 SNHLY, CDR2 FYNNEI. The CDR3 DNA follows: TGTGCCAGCAGTGAAGAGTCCGTCCAGAAGGAAAAACTGTTTTTT. It codes for CASSEESVQKEKLFF.

The sample holds one count of this clone. The chain has TRBV5-8 and TRBJ1-5; D is ambiguous. Trimming took off 4 bases at V and 7 bases at J, with 9 bases between the two ends. Germline assignment: CDR1 SGHTS and CDR2 YDEGEE. This CDR3 has 12 residues. The CDR3 loop is CASSPTHQPQHF. CDR3 bases: TGTGCCAGCAGCCCTACTCACCAGCCCCAGCATTTT.